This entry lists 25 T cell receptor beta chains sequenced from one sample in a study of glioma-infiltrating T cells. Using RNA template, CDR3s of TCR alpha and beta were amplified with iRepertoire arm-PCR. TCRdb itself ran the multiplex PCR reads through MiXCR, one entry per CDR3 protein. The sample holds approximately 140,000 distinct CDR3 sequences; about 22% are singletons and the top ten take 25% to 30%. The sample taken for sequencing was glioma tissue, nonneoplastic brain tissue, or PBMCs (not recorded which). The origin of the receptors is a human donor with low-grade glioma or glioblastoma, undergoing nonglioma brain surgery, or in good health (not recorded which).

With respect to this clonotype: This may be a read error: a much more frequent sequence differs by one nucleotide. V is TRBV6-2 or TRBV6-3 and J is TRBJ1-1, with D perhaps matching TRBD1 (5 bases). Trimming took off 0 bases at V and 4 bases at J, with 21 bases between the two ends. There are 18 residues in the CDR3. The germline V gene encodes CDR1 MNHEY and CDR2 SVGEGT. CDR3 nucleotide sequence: TGTGCCAGCAGTTACTCGGACCTGGGGGGTTGGGTGAGCACTGAAGCTTTCTTT. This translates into CASSYSDLGGWVSTEAFF.

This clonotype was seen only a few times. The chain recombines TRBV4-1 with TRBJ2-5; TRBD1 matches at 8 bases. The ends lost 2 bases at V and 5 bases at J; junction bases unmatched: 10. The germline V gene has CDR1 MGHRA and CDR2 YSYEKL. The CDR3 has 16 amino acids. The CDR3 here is CASSQPTQGALETQYF. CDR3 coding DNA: TGCGCCAGCAGCCAACCGACCCAGGGGGCATTGGAGACCCAGTACTTC.

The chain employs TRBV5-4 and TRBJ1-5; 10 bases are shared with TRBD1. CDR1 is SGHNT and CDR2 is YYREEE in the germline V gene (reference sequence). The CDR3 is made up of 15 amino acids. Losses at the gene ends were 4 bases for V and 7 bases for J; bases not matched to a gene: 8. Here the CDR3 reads CASSQGQGGGQPQHF. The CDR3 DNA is TGTGCCAGCAGCCAAGGACAGGGGGGAGGGCAGCCCCAGCATTTT.

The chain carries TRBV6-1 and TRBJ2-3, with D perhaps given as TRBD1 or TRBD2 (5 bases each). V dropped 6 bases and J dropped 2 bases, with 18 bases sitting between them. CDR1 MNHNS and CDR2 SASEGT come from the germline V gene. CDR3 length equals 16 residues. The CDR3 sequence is CASSPPGSEVTDTQYF. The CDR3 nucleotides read TGTGCCAGCAGCCCGCCAGGGAGCGAGGTCACAGATACGCAGTATTTT.

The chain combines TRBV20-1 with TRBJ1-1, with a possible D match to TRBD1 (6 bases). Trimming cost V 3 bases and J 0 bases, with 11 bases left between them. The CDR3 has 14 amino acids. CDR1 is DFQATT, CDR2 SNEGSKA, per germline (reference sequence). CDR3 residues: CSASTDSLNTEAFF. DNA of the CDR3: TGCAGTGCTAGCACGGACAGTTTGAACACTGAAGCTTTCTTT.

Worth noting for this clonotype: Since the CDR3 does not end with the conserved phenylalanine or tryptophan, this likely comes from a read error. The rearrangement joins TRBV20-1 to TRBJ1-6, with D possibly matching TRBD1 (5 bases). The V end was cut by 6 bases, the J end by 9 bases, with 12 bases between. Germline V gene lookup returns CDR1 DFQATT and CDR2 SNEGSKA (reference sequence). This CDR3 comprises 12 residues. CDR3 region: CSAEGYPSPLHL. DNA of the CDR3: TGCAGTGCCGAGGGGTACCCTTCACCCCTCCACCTT.

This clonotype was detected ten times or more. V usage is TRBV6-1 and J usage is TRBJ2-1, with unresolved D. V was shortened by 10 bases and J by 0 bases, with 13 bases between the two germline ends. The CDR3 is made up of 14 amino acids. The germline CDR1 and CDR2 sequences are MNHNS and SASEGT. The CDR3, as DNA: TGTGCCACCACGGACCGTAGCTCCTACAATGAGCAGTTCTTC. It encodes CATTDRSSYNEQFF.

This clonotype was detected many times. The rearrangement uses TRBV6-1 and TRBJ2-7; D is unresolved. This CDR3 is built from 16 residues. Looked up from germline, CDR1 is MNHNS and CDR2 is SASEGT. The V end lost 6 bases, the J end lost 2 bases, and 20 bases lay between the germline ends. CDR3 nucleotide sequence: TGTGCCAGCAGCCACGGCGACGGGCTGGTGACCTACGAGCAGTACGTC. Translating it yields CASSHGDGLVTYEQYV.

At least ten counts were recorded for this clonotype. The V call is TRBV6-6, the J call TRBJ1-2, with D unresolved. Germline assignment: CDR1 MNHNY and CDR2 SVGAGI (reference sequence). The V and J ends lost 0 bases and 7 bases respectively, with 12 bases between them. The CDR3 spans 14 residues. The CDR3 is CASSYSGGKIGYTF. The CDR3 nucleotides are TGTGCCAGCAGTTACTCCGGAGGGAAGATTGGCTACACCTTC.

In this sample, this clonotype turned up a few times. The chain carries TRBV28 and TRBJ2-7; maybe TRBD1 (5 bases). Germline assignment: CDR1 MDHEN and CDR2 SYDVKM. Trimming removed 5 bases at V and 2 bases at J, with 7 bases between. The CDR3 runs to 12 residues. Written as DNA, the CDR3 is TGTGCCAGCAGTACAGGCCCCTACGAGCAGTACGTC. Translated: CASSTGPYEQYV.

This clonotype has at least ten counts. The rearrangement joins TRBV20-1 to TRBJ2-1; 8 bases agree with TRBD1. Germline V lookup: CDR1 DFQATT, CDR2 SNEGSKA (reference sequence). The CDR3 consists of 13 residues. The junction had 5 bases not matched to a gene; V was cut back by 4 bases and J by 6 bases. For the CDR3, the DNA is TGCAGTGCTACACAGGGGGTGGGCAATGAGCAGTTCTTC. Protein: CSATQGVGNEQFF.

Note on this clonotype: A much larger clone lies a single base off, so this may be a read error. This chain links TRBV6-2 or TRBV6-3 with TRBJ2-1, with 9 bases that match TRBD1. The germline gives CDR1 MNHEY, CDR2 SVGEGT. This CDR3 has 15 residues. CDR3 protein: CASTPRDRDYNEQLF. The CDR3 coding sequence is TGTGCCAGCACCCCCAGGGACAGGGACTACAATGAGCAGCTCTTC.

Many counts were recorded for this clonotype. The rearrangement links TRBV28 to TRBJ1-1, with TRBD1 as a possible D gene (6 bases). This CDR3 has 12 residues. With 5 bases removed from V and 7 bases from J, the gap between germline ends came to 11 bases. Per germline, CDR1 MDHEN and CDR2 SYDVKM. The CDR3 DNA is TGTGCCAGCAGTACCCTACAGGGTGAAGCTTTCTTT. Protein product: CASSTLQGEAFF.

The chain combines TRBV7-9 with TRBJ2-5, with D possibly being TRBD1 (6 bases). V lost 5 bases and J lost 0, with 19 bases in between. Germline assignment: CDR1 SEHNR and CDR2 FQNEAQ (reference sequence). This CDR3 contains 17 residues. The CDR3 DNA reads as TGTGCCAGCAGCACCCCGACAGGTACCCAAAACCAAGAGACCCAGTACTTC. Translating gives CASSTPTGTQNQETQYF.

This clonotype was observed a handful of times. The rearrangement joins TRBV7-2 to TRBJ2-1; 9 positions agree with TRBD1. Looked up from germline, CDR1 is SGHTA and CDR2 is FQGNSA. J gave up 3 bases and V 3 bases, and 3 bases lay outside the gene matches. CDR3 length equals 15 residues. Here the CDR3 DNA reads TGTGCCAGCAGCTTTGTGACAGGGGGCTACAATGAGCAGTTCTTC. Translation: CASSFVTGGYNEQFF.

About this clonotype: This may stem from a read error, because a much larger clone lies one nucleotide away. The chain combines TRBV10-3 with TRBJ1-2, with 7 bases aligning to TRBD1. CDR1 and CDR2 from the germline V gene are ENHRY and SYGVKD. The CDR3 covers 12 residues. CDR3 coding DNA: TGTGCCGTCAGCGGACAGGACTATGGCTACACCTTC. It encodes CAVSGQDYGYTF.

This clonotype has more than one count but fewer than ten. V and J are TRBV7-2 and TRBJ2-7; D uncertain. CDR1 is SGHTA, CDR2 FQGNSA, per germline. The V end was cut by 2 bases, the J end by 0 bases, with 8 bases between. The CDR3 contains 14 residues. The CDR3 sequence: CASSLFLSSYEQYV. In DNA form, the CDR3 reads TGTGCCAGCAGCTTATTTCTCAGCTCCTACGAGCAGTACGTC.

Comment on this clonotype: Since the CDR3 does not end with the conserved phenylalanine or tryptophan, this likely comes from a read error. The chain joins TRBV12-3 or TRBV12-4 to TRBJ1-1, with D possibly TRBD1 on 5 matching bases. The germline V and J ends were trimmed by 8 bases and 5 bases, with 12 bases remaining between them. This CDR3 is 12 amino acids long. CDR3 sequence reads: CASARGRTEAFI. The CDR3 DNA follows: TGTGCCAGCGCTCGGGGGAGGACTGAAGCTTTCATT.

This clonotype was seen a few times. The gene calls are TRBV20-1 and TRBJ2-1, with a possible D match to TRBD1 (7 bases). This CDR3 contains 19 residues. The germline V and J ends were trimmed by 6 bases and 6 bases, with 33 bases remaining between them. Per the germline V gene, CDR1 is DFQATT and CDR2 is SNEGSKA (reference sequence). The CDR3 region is CSATGTAVLEGAWVNEQFF. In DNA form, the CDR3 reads TGCAGTGCAACCGGGACAGCCGTGTTGGAGGGGGCATGGGTCAATGAGCAGTTCTTC.

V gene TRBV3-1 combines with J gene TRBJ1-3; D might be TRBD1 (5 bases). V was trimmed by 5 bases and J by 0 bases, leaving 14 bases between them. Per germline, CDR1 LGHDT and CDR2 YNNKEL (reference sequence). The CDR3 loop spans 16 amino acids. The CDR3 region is CASSVGAAVSGNTIYF. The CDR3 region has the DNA TGTGCCAGCAGCGTAGGGGCGGCTGTCTCTGGAAACACCATATATTTT. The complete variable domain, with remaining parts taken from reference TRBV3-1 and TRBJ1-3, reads DTAVSQTPKYLVTQMGNDKSIKCEQNLGHDTMYWYKQDSKKFLKIMFSYNNKELIINETVPNRFSPKSPDKAHLNLHINSLELGDSAVYFCASSVGAAVSGNTIYFGEGSWLTVV.

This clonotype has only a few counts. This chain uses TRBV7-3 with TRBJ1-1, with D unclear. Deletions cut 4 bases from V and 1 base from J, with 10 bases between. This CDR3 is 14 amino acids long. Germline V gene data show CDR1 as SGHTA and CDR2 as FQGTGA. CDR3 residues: CASSSGPSNTEAFF. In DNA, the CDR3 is TGTGCCAGCAGCTCAGGACCCTCGAACACTGAAGCTTTCTTT. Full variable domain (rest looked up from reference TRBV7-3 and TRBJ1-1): GAGVSQTPSNKVTEKGKYVELRCDPISGHTALYWYRQSLGQGPEFLIYFQGTGAADDSGLPNDRFFAVRPEGSVSTLKIQRTERGDSAVYLCASSSGPSNTEAFFGQGTRLTVV.

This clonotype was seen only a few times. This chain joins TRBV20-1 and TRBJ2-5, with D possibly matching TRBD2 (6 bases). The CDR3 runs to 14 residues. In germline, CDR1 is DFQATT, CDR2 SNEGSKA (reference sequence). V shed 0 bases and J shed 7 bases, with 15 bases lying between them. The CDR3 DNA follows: TGCAGTGCTAGAGATCGGGGGAACACAGGGACCCAGTACTTC. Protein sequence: CSARDRGNTGTQYF.

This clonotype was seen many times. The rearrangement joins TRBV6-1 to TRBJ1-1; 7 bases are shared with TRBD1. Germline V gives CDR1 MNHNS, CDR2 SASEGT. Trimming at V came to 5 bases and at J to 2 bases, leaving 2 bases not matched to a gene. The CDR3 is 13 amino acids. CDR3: CASSRGLNTEAFF. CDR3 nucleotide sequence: TGTGCCAGCAGTAGGGGGCTAAACACTGAAGCTTTCTTT.

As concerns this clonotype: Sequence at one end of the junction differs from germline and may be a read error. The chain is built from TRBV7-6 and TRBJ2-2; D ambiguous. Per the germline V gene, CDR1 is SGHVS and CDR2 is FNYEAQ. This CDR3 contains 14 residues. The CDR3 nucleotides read TGTGCCAGCTGCTTAGCCGCGAACACCGGGGAGCTGTTTTTT. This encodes CASCLAANTGELFF.

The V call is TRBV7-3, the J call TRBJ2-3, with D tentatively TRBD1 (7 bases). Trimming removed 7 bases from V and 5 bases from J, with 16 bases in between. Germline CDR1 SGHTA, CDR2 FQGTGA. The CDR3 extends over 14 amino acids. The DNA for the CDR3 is TGTGCCAGCACGGGGGCGCAGGGGGTAGATACGCAGTATTTT. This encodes CASTGAQGVDTQYF.